Each of the 13 T cell receptor beta chains below was sequenced from the same sample in a study of radiation and T cells in renal cell carcinoma. Time point indicated: baseline pretreatment blood. Noted treatment: 15 Gy SBRT to primary tumor, nephrectomy 4 weeks later. The table came from immunoSEQ multiplex PCR; TCRdb's copy has only in-frame clones and leaves some out. The sample lists around 160,000 clones, 88% occurring once. This specimen consisted of blood, obtained from a patient whose treatment included radiotherapy and nephrectomy. These receptors were obtained from a woman aged 70 to 79 with renal cell carcinoma.

The J gene is TRBJ2-3, the V gene TRBV7-8; 9 positions match TRBD2. The CDR3 extends over 16 amino acids. The germline CDR1 and CDR2 sequences are SGHVS and FQNEAQ. The trim removed 2 bases at V and 4 bases at J, leaving 7 bases unmatched. The CDR3, as DNA: TGTGCCAGCAGCTTACGTCTAGCGGGGTTGTCAGATACGCAGTATTTT. This codes for CASSLRLAGLSDTQYF.

The chain employs TRBV20-1 and TRBJ1-6; no clear D. CDR3 length: 11 amino acids. In germline, CDR1 is DFQATT, CDR2 SNEGSKA (reference sequence). The V end was cut by 6 bases, the J end by 8 bases, with 8 bases between. This CDR3 is CSARRDSPLHF. The DNA for the CDR3 is TGCAGTGCCCGCCGGGATTCACCCCTCCACTTT.

The genes are TRBV4-3 and TRBJ2-5, with 7 nucleotides matching TRBD2. The germline V gene has CDR1 LGHNA and CDR2 YSLEER. Trimming removed 1 base from V and 0 bases from J; junction bases left unmatched: 2. CDR3 length equals 15 residues. As DNA, the CDR3 is TGCGCCAGCAGCCAAGGGGGGGGGTACCAAGAGACCCAGTACTTC. This codes for CASSQGGGYQETQYF.

V usage is TRBV5-4 and J usage is TRBJ2-7, with 13 bases lining up with TRBD2. The ends lost 4 bases at V and 3 bases at J; junction bases unmatched: 4. Looked up from germline, CDR1 is SGHNT and CDR2 is YYREEE (reference sequence). This CDR3 contains 15 residues. The DNA of the CDR3 is TGTGCCAGCAGCGTCACTAGCGGGGGGGACTACGAGCAGTACTTC. Protein sequence: CASSVTSGGDYEQYF.

The chain carries TRBV30 and TRBJ1-6; D is ambiguous. V dropped 0 bases and J dropped 7 bases, with 7 bases sitting between them. The CDR3 length is 13 residues. CDR1 is GTSNPN, CDR2 SVGIG, per germline (reference sequence). The CDR3 loop reads CAWSVGRNSPLHF. For the CDR3, the DNA is TGTGCCTGGAGTGTAGGGAGGAATTCACCCCTCCACTTT.

V usage is TRBV25-1 and J usage is TRBJ1-1; possible D gene TRBD1, 6 bases. From germline, CDR1 is MGHDK and CDR2 SYGVNS. V was pared by 2 bases and J by 4 bases, with 14 bases between. The CDR3 runs to 15 residues. CDR3 coding DNA: TGTGCCAGCAGTGAAGGGGGGGCAGAGAGCACTGAAGCTTTCTTT. Translated, it gives CASSEGGAESTEAFF.

The chain recombines TRBV5-6 with TRBJ2-1, with D possibly called TRBD1 or TRBD2 (5 bases each). Between the trimmed V and J ends, which lost 3 bases and 2 bases, there was a span of 12 bases. This CDR3 is built from 15 residues. Germline V CDR1 and CDR2: SGHDT, YYEEEE. Written as DNA, the CDR3 is TGTGCCAGCAGCTCCTGGGACCCTACCTACAATGAGCAGTTCTTC. Translating it yields CASSSWDPTYNEQFF.

The chain joins TRBV5-4 to TRBJ2-1, with 7 bases aligning to TRBD1. The junction had 6 bases not matched to a gene; V was cut back by 0 bases and J by 6 bases. The CDR3 has 15 amino acids. The germline V gene has CDR1 SGHNT and CDR2 YYREEE (reference sequence). The CDR3 is CASSLVWPGGNEQFF. CDR3 DNA sequence: TGTGCCAGCAGCTTGGTGTGGCCAGGGGGCAATGAGCAGTTCTTC.

This chain connects TRBV11-3 to TRBJ2-1, with D unclear. This CDR3 contains 13 residues. CDR1 SGHNT and CDR2 YENEEA come from the germline V gene. V was pared by 4 bases and J by 6 bases, with 10 bases between. As DNA, the CDR3 is TGTGCCAGCAGCTACGAACCGGTCAATGAGCAGTTCTTC. Translating it yields CASSYEPVNEQFF.

The J gene is TRBJ1-5, the V gene TRBV6-6; 8 positions match TRBD1. CDR1 and CDR2 from the germline V gene are MNHNY and SVGAGI (reference sequence). Trimming removed 2 bases from V and 6 bases from J; junction bases left unmatched: 6. This CDR3 has 15 residues. CDR3 nucleotides: TGTGCCAGCAGTTACCAGACAGGGGCTGGTCAGCCCCAGCATTTT. This sequence encodes CASSYQTGAGQPQHF.

V is TRBV19 and J is TRBJ2-3; TRBD1 matches at 7 bases. The germline CDR1 and CDR2 sequences are LNHDA and SQIVND (reference sequence). V dropped 7 bases and J dropped 1; count of bases not matched to a gene: 5. CDR3 length: 14 residues. The CDR3 coding sequence is TGTGCCAGTACGTCAGGACAGGGCACAGATACGCAGTATTTT. It specifies CASTSGQGTDTQYF.

CDR3: CASRERGGLDTQYF. The CDR3 DNA sequence: TGCGCCAGCCGCGAGCGGGGGGGCCTGGATACGCAGTATTTT. The gene calls are TRBV5-1 and TRBJ2-3, with 10 bases fitting TRBD2. Germline values: CDR1 SGHRS, CDR2 YFSETQ. Trimming took 7 bases from V and 6 from J; bases not matched to a gene: 8. CDR3 length equals 14 residues.

V gene TRBV14 combines with J gene TRBJ1-2; no firm D call. The CDR3 is 12 amino acids. Germline CDR1 and CDR2: SGHDN and FVKESK. Trimming took off 4 bases at V and 8 bases at J, with 11 bases between the two ends. This CDR3 reads CASSPGVGGYTF. The CDR3 nucleotides are TGTGCCAGCAGCCCAGGTGTTGGGGGCTACACCTTC.